The T cell receptor beta chain under discussion was sequenced for a study of shared clonotypes between healthy human individuals. General study results and limits: Sampling involved blood alone; tissue repertoires likely differ. An anticipated effect of sequencing depth on clonotype sharing among donors was recognized.

As handled by the study authors: Without quality scores, immunoSEQ junctional reads could not be filtered like full-length reads. The repertoire was sequenced with immunoSEQ multiplex PCR; TCRdb's copy has only in-frame clones and lacks some. The DNA gave D and trimming, while V, J and clone size come from that table. The sample has about half a million clones, 70% to 85% seen once. Per germline, CDR1 SGHNT and CDR2 YENEEA. The CDR3 covers 13 residues. Trimming shortened V by 0 bases and J by 6 bases, and 5 bases separated the two germline ends. In regard to this clone: Its matching antigen is unknown.

Donors, healthy HIV-negative adults, lacked recent acute infections or vaccinations. Sequencing used PBMCs. The J gene is TRBJ2-2, the V gene TRBV11-3; D is uncertain. The sequence was obtained from a middle-aged woman in good health. Some clones in this sample may be carry-over from other donors' samples. The CDR3 here is CASSLETSGELFF. CDR3 sequence (DNA): TGTGCCAGCAGCTTAGAAACATCCGGGGAGCTGTTTTTT.